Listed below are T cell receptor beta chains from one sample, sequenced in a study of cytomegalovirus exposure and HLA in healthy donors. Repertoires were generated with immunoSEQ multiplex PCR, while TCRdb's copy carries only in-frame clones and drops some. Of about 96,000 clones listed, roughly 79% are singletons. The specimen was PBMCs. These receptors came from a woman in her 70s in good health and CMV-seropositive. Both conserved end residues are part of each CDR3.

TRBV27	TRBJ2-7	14	CASSLGGEGYEQYF
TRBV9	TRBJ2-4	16	CASSADARVAGNIQYF
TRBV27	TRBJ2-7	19	CASSFCLRSGTPWIYEQYF
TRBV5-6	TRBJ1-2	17	CASSLGAGGLGNYGYTF
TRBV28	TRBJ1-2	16	CASTWDRGRISYGYTF
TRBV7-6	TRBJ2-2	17	CASTPFGGQGASGELFF
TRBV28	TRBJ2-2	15	CASTASWRGTGELFF
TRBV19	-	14	CASSIQRDSYEQYF
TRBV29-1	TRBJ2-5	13	CSVAPTESETQYF
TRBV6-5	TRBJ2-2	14	CASSQRGLTGELFF
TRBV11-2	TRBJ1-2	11	CASSEGYGYTF
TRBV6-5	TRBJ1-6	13	CASTAGVNSPLHF
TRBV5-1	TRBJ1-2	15	CASSLGPDRVYGYTF
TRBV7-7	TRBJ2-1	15	CASSPGLAGVKEQFF
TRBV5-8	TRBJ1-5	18	CASSLAPLTGRGNQPQHF
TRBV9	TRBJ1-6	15	CASSALTGTNSPLHF
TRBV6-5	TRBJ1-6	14	CASTRTGNNSPLHF